Listed here are 10 T cell receptor beta chains from one sample, sequenced in a study of response to subunit inactivated influenza vaccine. In TCRdb, the RT-PCR reads were re-called with MiXCR into one record per CDR3 protein. The sample includes about 650,000 distinct CDR3 sequences, approximately 15% of them seen just once. The sample consisted of PBMCs from blood, taken 14 to 15 days before vaccination. Receptors were obtained from a man aged 50 to 60 who received an inactivated influenza vaccine.

This chain connects TRBV20-1 to TRBJ1-1; no clear D gene. Between the trimmed V and J ends, which lost 6 bases and 0 bases, there was a span of 14 bases. The CDR3 totals 14 residues. CDR1 and CDR2 (germline): DFQATT, SNEGSKA (reference sequence). CDR3 sequence (DNA): TGCAGTGCCATCGACATCCTCATGAACACTGAAGCTTTCTTT. Translation gives CSAIDILMNTEAFF.

The table lists this clonotype with a few counts. V is TRBV5-1 and J is TRBJ1-2, with D perhaps matching TRBD1 (6 bases). Trimming stripped 5 bases from V and 7 bases from J, with 21 bases between. The germline V gene has CDR1 SGHRS and CDR2 YFSETQ. The CDR3 totals 15 residues. CDR3 protein: CASRKDRGHSSGYTF. In nucleotides, the CDR3 is TGCGCCAGCAGGAAGGACAGAGGGCATTCGTCTGGCTACACCTTC.

This clonotype has ten or more counts. This chain joins TRBV6-2 or TRBV6-3 and TRBJ2-1; TRBD1 matches at 7 bases. The CDR3 contains 15 residues. Per the germline V gene, CDR1 is MNHEY and CDR2 is SVGEGT. Unmatched junction bases numbered 8, after V lost 7 bases and J lost 2 bases. The CDR3: CASKERQGTYNEQFF. In nucleotides, the CDR3 is TGTGCCAGCAAAGAAAGACAGGGAACCTACAATGAGCAGTTCTTC.

This clonotype was detected a few times. The chain carries TRBV4-1 and TRBJ1-5; D unresolved. Germline V gives CDR1 MGHRA, CDR2 YSYEKL. The CDR3 has 15 residues. With 1 base removed from V and 2 bases from J, the gap between germline ends came to 9 bases. As DNA, the CDR3 is TGCGCCAGCAGCCAAGGGGGATGGGGCAATCAGCCCCAGCATTTT. Its protein product is CASSQGGWGNQPQHF.

This clonotype has only a few counts. This chain joins TRBV11-3 and TRBJ2-1, with 13 positions matching TRBD2. CDR1 and CDR2 (germline): SGHNT, YENEEA. The CDR3 covers 21 residues. The trim removed 4 bases at V and 0 bases at J, leaving 15 bases unmatched. This chain's CDR3 is CASSSRIGTSGDYSSYNEQFF. The CDR3 DNA follows: TGTGCCAGCAGCTCACGCATAGGGACTAGCGGGGACTATAGCTCCTACAATGAGCAGTTCTTC.

J is TRBJ1-1 and V is TRBV10-3; no definite D call. V was pared by 7 bases and J by 0 bases, with 12 bases between. CDR3 size: 14 residues. CDR1 is ENHRY, CDR2 SYGVKD, per germline. The CDR3 spells CAIKTVGVNTEAFF. DNA for the CDR3: TGTGCCATCAAGACCGTCGGGGTGAACACTGAAGCTTTCTTT.

This clonotype was seen a few times. The J gene is TRBJ1-5, the V gene TRBV6-2 or TRBV6-3; tentative D call: TRBD1 (5 bases). The germline gives CDR1 MNHEY, CDR2 SVGEGT. The CDR3 loop spans 17 amino acids. Trimming took off 0 bases at V and 0 bases at J, with 12 bases between the two ends. The CDR3, as DNA: TGTGCCAGCAGTTACTCACTGACAGTCGATAGCAATCAGCCCCAGCATTTT. This encodes CASSYSLTVDSNQPQHF.

V gene TRBV27 combines with J gene TRBJ2-2; perhaps TRBD2 as D (5 bases). Trimming stripped 0 bases from V and 1 base from J, with 21 bases between. Germline lookup yields CDR1 MNHEY and CDR2 SMNVEV (reference sequence). The CDR3 contains 20 residues. The DNA for the CDR3 is TGTGCCAGCAGTTTATCGAGAATTCTAGCTCCGATTGTGAACACCGGGGAGCTGTTTTTT. Its translation is CASSLSRILAPIVNTGELFF.

The chain joins TRBV7-6 to TRBJ2-5; 10 bases are shared with TRBD2. The V gene's germline CDR1 is SGHVS and CDR2 FNYEAQ. The V segment lost 1 base and the J segment 3 bases; nucleotides outside the gene matches: 2. The CDR3 contains 15 residues. CDR3 amino acids: CASSLELAGEETQYF. For the CDR3, the DNA is TGTGCCAGCAGCTTAGAGCTAGCGGGAGAAGAGACCCAGTACTTC.

The chain joins TRBV4-3 to TRBJ1-1; 9 bases match TRBD1. CDR3 length: 15 amino acids. Trimming removed 2 bases from V and 4 bases from J; junction bases left unmatched: 5. Per germline, CDR1 LGHNA and CDR2 YSLEER. The CDR3 loop reads CASSQKGQGFTEAFF. CDR3 in DNA: TGCGCCAGCAGCCAAAAGGGACAGGGTTTCACTGAAGCTTTCTTT.